One sample yielded the 20 T cell receptor beta chains listed below, sequenced in a study of T cells in women clearing cervical HPV infection. Sequenced by immunoSEQ multiplex PCR; TCRdb stores in-frame clones only, minus some. This sample's table reports tens of thousands of clones. Source material: blood buffy coat. The receptors here all came from a woman between 18 and 69 years old with a cervical HPV16 infection that either progressed to CIN3+ or cleared (not recorded which).

In regard to this clone: The read is 3 residues too short to cover the CDR3 end, so that end is filled in from the germline J gene. The genes are TRBV6-1 and TRBJ1-2; possible D gene TRBD1, 5 bases. Germline assignment: CDR1 MNHNS and CDR2 SASEGT. There are 15 residues in the CDR3. CDR3 DNA, as far as it was read: TGTGCCAGCAGTGAAGCAGAGGGGTCCCCCTACGAC. Amino acids: CASSEAEGSPYD. The entire CDR3 sequence reads CASSEAEGSPYDYTF.

About this clone itself: The read terminates 3 residues ahead of where the CDR3 ends, so the germline J gene completes it. This chain connects TRBV6-2 or TRBV6-3 to TRBJ1-2; TRBD1 matches at 7 bases. This CDR3 contains 13 residues. Germline V lookup: CDR1 MNHEY, CDR2 SVGEGT. The DNA read from the CDR3 is TGTGCCAGCAGACAACAGGGGATGGGCGGC. Protein product: CASRQQGMGG. The CDR3 as a whole reads CASRQQGMGGYTF.

On this clone: The read stops 3 residues short of the end of the CDR3; the missing end is completed from the germline J gene. The V call is TRBV10-1, the J call TRBJ2-1, with 8 nucleotides matching TRBD1. CDR3 length: 15 residues. V gave up 3 bases and J gave up 7 bases; unmatched junction bases: 8. Germline loops: CDR1 WNHNN, CDR2 SYGVQD (reference sequence). CDR3 bases read: TGCGCCAGCAGTGAAGCGCAGGGGGCGCGAAATGAG. Translation gives CASSEAQGARNE. The entire CDR3 protein is CASSEAQGARNEQFF.

Notes on this clone: The CDR3 extends 3 residues past the end of the read, so its final part is completed from the germline J gene. The rearrangement links TRBV9 to TRBJ2-3; D possibly uses TRBD1 or TRBD2 (5 bases each). Trimming shortened V by 0 bases and J by 3 bases, and 26 bases separated the two germline ends. This CDR3 comprises 20 residues. The germline CDR1 and CDR2 sequences are SGDLS and YYNGEE. The CDR3 is CASSVDPRGSSSGETDTQYF. CDR3 bases read: TGTGCCAGCAGCGTAGACCCGAGGGGCAGTAGTTCCGGTGAGACAGATACG. The variable domain in full, completed from reference TRBV9 and TRBJ2-3, reads DSGVTQTPKHLITATGQRVTLRCSPRSGDLSVYWYQQSLDQGLQFLIQYYNGEERAKGNILERFSAQQFPDLHSELNLSSLELGDSALYFCASSVDPRGSSSGETDTQYFGPGTRLTVL.

Regarding this clone: The read comes to an end 3 residues before the CDR3 does, leaving the germline J gene to fill in the end. This rearrangement joins TRBV11-1 to TRBJ2-7; tentative D call: TRBD1 (5 bases). The germline gives CDR1 SGHAT, CDR2 FQDESV (reference sequence). The CDR3 contains 13 residues. The V gene lost 7 bases and the J gene lost 5 bases, with 15 bases spanning the gap. The CDR3 bases that were read are TGTGCCAGCAACCCTCCCAGCAGGGACGAG. This gives the protein CASNPPSRDE. The full CDR3 sequence reads CASNPPSRDEQYF.

A note on this clone: The read finishes 3 residues shy of the CDR3 end, and the germline J gene is used to complete it. This chain uses TRBV4-2 with TRBJ2-2; 8 bases are shared with TRBD2. The CDR3 spans 16 residues. Germline values: CDR1 LGHNA, CDR2 YNFKEQ. Trimming at V came to 0 bases and at J to 7 bases, leaving 7 bases not matched to a gene. CDR3 bases read: TGTGCCAGCAGCCAAGACGGGCGGGAGGATCACGGGGAG. Encoded protein: CASSQDGREDHGE. The entire CDR3 protein is CASSQDGREDHGELFF.

A word on this clone: The CDR3 end is not reached by the read, which stops 3 residues before it; the germline J gene fills it in. This sequence joins TRBV19 and TRBJ2-1, with D possibly TRBD2 on 6 matching bases. V was pared by 3 bases and J by 4 bases, with 13 bases between. The CDR3 runs to 15 residues. CDR1 LNHDA and CDR2 SQIVND come from the germline V gene (reference sequence). CDR3 sequence: CASSITASEYNEQFF. The sequenced part of the CDR3 DNA is TGTGCCAGTAGTATTACCGCTAGCGAATACAATGAG.

In the case of this clone: The CDR3 end lies 3 residues beyond the end of the read and is filled in from the germline J gene. V usage is TRBV14 and J usage is TRBJ2-7, with D perhaps matching TRBD2 (6 bases). V shed 6 bases and J shed 6 bases, with 12 bases lying between them. Per germline, CDR1 SGHDN and CDR2 FVKESK. The CDR3 sequence is 12 residues long. The CDR3 DNA, read in part, is TGTGCCAGCAGTCGTAGCGGAGGCGAG. Its protein product is CASSRSGGE. The CDR3 in full is CASSRSGGEQYF.

As to this clone: The observed sequence ends 3 residues before the CDR3 terminus, with the missing tail filled in from the germline J gene. The chain is built from TRBV6-2 or TRBV6-3 and TRBJ1-5; D gene unclear. Between the trimmed V and J ends, which lost 0 bases and 3 bases, there was a span of 6 bases. This CDR3 contains 14 residues. Germline V gives CDR1 MNHEY, CDR2 SVGEGT. CDR3 residues: CASSYSGVNQPQHF. CDR3 bases read: TGTGCCAGCAGTTACTCCGGGGTCAATCAGCCC.

Comments on this clone: The read is 3 residues too short to cover the CDR3 end, so that end is filled in from the germline J gene. The V and J genes are TRBV7-9 and TRBJ1-2; 11 positions agree with TRBD1. The CDR3 covers 14 residues. Germline CDR1 and CDR2: SEHNR and FQNEAQ (reference sequence). CDR3 amino acids: CASSLGDRGNDYTF. The part of the CDR3 DNA that was read is TGTGCCAGCAGCTTAGGGGACAGGGGGAACGAC.

A remark on this clone: From the germline J gene comes the end of the CDR3, since the read stops 3 residues before it. The J gene is TRBJ1-4, the V gene TRBV5-1; possibly TRBD1 for D (6 bases). Trimming pared 4 bases from V and 7 bases from J, leaving 17 bases between. Germline CDR1 is SGHRS and CDR2 is YFSETQ. There are 15 residues in the CDR3. The CDR3 bases that were read are TGCGCCAGCAGCGTAGGAACGGGGGGCCGTGAAAAA. Translation: CASSVGTGGREK. The full-length CDR3 reads as CASSVGTGGREKLFF.

With regard to this clone: The read ends 3 residues before the CDR3 terminus; that terminus is restored from the germline J gene. The chain combines TRBV30 with TRBJ1-1; D is undetermined. The CDR3 is 17 amino acids. Germline CDR1 GTSNPN, CDR2 SVGIG (reference sequence). V was shortened by 5 bases and J by 1 base, with 23 bases between the two germline ends. The CDR3 sequence is CAWAAQRWAHANTEAFF. The covered CDR3 bases are TGTGCCTGGGCCGCTCAGAGGTGGGCTCATGCGAACACTGAA.

Of note for this clone: The read gets to within 3 residues of the CDR3 end, and the germline J gene fills in the rest. V is TRBV12-3 or TRBV12-4 and J is TRBJ2-1; 9 bases line up with TRBD2. This CDR3 comprises 15 residues. The ends lost 10 bases at V and 2 bases at J; junction bases unmatched: 9. CDR3 bases read: TGTGCCACCCACCTAGCGGGAAAAACCTACAATGAG. Translation gives CATHLAGKTYNE. The whole CDR3 protein reads CATHLAGKTYNEQFF.

Of note for this clone: The read ends 3 residues early relative to the CDR3; the germline J gene fills the gap. The chain carries TRBV14 and TRBJ1-1; D is uncertain. This CDR3 has 14 residues. V dropped 5 bases and J dropped 1 base, with 11 bases sitting between them. The germline V gene encodes CDR1 SGHDN and CDR2 FVKESK. The part of the CDR3 DNA that was read is TGTGCCAGCAGCGTCAGGACTACGAACACTGAA. Protein product: CASSVRTTNTE. The whole CDR3 sequence reads CASSVRTTNTEAFF.

About this clone itself: Read sequence stops 3 residues before the CDR3 end, and the germline J gene provides the missing end. The V call is TRBV5-6, the J call TRBJ2-7; tentative D call: TRBD1 (6 bases). V lost 1 base and J 4 bases, leaving 15 bases between the germline ends. The germline gives CDR1 SGHDT, CDR2 YYEEEE. This CDR3 contains 15 residues. The covered CDR3 bases are TGTGCCAGCAGCTTGAGGGGGTCCCGGTTGTACGAG. Translation gives CASSLRGSRLYE. The CDR3, in full, reads CASSLRGSRLYEQYF.

Concerning this clone itself: Read sequence stops 3 residues before the CDR3 end, and the germline J gene provides the missing end. This sequence joins TRBV19 and TRBJ2-7; TRBD2 matches 9 bases. Looked up from germline, CDR1 is LNHDA and CDR2 is SQIVND (reference sequence). The junction had 6 bases not matched to a gene; V was cut back by 5 bases and J by 4 bases. There are 14 residues in the CDR3. This CDR3 is CASSGPTSGYEQYF. The sequenced part of the CDR3 DNA is TGTGCCAGTAGTGGACCGACTAGCGGTTACGAG.

A word on this clone: The read falls 3 residues short of the CDR3 end, and the missing part is taken from the germline J gene. The chain couples TRBV7-6 to TRBJ1-4, with TRBD1 identical over 7 bases. CDR3 length: 15 residues. V shed 5 bases, J shed 5 bases, and the junction held 8 bases outside the gene matches. Looked up from germline, CDR1 is SGHVS and CDR2 is FNYEAQ. The part of the CDR3 DNA that was read is TGTGCCAGCAGCGCCGGGACAGCCGAAAATGAAAAA. Its protein product is CASSAGTAENEK. Given in full, the CDR3 is CASSAGTAENEKLFF.

With regard to this clone: The sequenced fragment ends 3 residues before the CDR3 boundary, so the rest is inferred from the germline J gene. V usage is TRBV18 and J usage is TRBJ2-4; tentative D call: TRBD2 (6 bases). Per the germline V gene, CDR1 is KGHSH and CDR2 is LQKENI. This CDR3 contains 13 residues. CDR3 in amino acids: CASSPSVQETQYF. Partial CDR3 DNA: TGTGCCAGCTCCCCTAGCGTCCAAGAGACT.

A note on this clone: The sequence runs out 3 residues before the end of the CDR3; the remainder is reconstructed from the germline J gene. V and J are TRBV6-1 and TRBJ1-6, with 7 positions matching TRBD1. V shed 4 bases, J shed 9 bases, and the junction held 9 bases outside the gene matches. CDR1 is MNHNS and CDR2 is SASEGT in the germline V gene. The CDR3 runs 15 residues. Partial CDR3 DNA: TGTGCCAGCAGTGTTCCGGGCAGGGGGACTTCACCC. Translating gives CASSVPGRGTSP. The entire CDR3 reads CASSVPGRGTSPLHF.

Notes on this clone: Sequencing ends 3 residues short of the CDR3 end; the germline J gene provides the rest. The J gene is TRBJ2-7, the V gene TRBV7-2; 12 bases match TRBD2. Germline V CDR1 and CDR2: SGHTA, FQGNSA. Trimming removed 0 bases from V and 3 bases from J; junction bases left unmatched: 6. The CDR3 extends over 17 amino acids. CDR3 sequence reads: CASSLATSGGPLYEQYF. Partial CDR3 DNA: TGTGCCAGCAGCTTAGCCACTAGCGGGGGGCCCCTCTACGAG.